This passage covers 18 T cell receptor beta chains from one sample sequenced in a study of blood T cell repertoires in COVID-19. Using immunoSEQ multiplex PCR, the repertoire was profiled, and TCRdb retains in-frame clones only, with some absent. The sample has roughly 250,000 clones, 88% seen once. Sequenced material: PBMCs or T cells enriched from blood (not recorded which). Source of these receptors: a woman in her thirties or forties with acute COVID-19.

The V call is TRBV24-1, the J call TRBJ1-5; D may be TRBD1 (6 bases). The CDR3 has 14 amino acids. V lost 3 bases and J lost 5, with 10 bases in between. In germline, CDR1 is KGHDR, CDR2 SFDVKD. CDR3 sequence: CATSDIGGDQPQHF. In DNA, the CDR3 is TGTGCCACCAGTGATATAGGGGGGGATCAGCCCCAGCATTTT.

The rearrangement uses TRBV2 and TRBJ1-2; the D gene is possibly TRBD1 (5 bases). The length of the CDR3 is 12 residues. Trimming removed 7 bases at V and 2 bases at J, with 8 bases between. Germline V lookup: CDR1 SNHLY, CDR2 FYNNEI. CDR3 sequence: CASKQENYGYTF. In nucleotides, the CDR3 is TGTGCCAGCAAACAGGAGAACTATGGCTACACCTTC. Together with reference TRBV2 and TRBJ1-2, the CDR3 gives the full variable domain: EPEVTQTPSHQVTQMGQEVILRCVPISNHLYFYWYRQILGQKVEFLVSFYNNEISEKSEIFDDQFSVERPDGSNFTLKIRSTKLEDSAMYFCASKQENYGYTFGSGTRLTVV.

This clone has just one count. CDR3 protein: CASTDSLNTEAFF. Here the CDR3 DNA reads TGTGCCAGCACCGACAGTTTAAACACTGAAGCTTTCTTT. The V gene is TRBV28, the J gene TRBJ1-1; maybe TRBD1 (5 bases). This CDR3 has 13 residues. Between the trimmed V and J ends, which lost 7 bases and 2 bases, there was a span of 11 bases. Germline CDR1 is MDHEN and CDR2 is SYDVKM.

The chain couples TRBV7-2 to TRBJ1-5; D is possibly TRBD1 (5 bases). Germline V gene sequence: CDR1 SGHTA, CDR2 FQGNSA. The CDR3 runs to 15 residues. V shed 4 bases and J shed 1 base, with 11 bases lying between them. The CDR3 DNA follows: TGTGCCAGCAGCTCGGGAGGGGCCAGCAATCAGCCCCAGCATTTT. Amino acids: CASSSGGASNQPQHF.

The genes are TRBV5-1 and TRBJ2-2; D ambiguous. The ends were cut back, 0 bases at V and 4 bases at J, with 7 bases in the middle. CDR3 length: 14 amino acids. In germline, CDR1 is SGHRS, CDR2 YFSETQ. DNA of the CDR3: TGCGCCAGCAGCTTGGGACAAACCACCGGGGAGCTGTTTTTT. It yields the protein CASSLGQTTGELFF.

This chain joins TRBV9 and TRBJ2-1; 11 positions agree with TRBD2. V was clipped by 2 bases and J by 8 bases; unmatched bases: 9. The germline CDR1 and CDR2 sequences are SGDLS and YYNGEE. This CDR3 has 16 residues. CDR3 region: CASSVTTSGSPDEQFF. CDR3 coding DNA: TGTGCCAGCAGCGTTACAACTAGCGGGAGTCCAGATGAGCAGTTCTTC.

The V and J genes are TRBV15 and TRBJ2-7; TRBD1 agrees at 7 bases. This CDR3 is built from 15 residues. Germline CDR1 reads LNHNV; CDR2 reads YYDKDF (reference sequence). V trimming: 5 bases; J trimming: 5 bases; junction bases outside the gene matches: 12. CDR3 sequence: CATSLSGRGIHEQYV. As DNA, the CDR3 is TGTGCCACCAGCCTGAGTGGCAGGGGGATCCACGAGCAGTACGTC.

The rearrangement joins TRBV3-1 (or the pseudogene TRBV3-2) to TRBJ2-1; 13 positions match TRBD2. With V trimmed by 5 bases and J by 1 base, 5 bases remained unmatched. Germline CDR1 and CDR2: LGHDT and YNNKEL (reference sequence). This CDR3 spans 17 amino acids. The DNA of the CDR3 is TGTGCCAGCAGCAGGACTAGCGGGAGAGGGTCCTACAATGAGCAGTTCTTC. Residues: CASSRTSGRGSYNEQFF.

This clone was seen a few times. The genes are TRBV5-1 and TRBJ1-5; D call uncertain. CDR1 is SGHRS and CDR2 is YFSETQ in the germline V gene. This CDR3 contains 14 residues. Trimming removed 4 bases at V and 4 bases at J, with 12 bases between. CDR3 sequence (DNA): TGCGCCAGCAGCCCGGGAGGCGGTAATCAGCCCCAGCATTTT. Protein: CASSPGGGNQPQHF. Using reference TRBV5-1 and TRBJ1-5 for the parts outside the CDR3, the full variable domain is KAGVTQTPRYLIKTRGQQVTLSCSPISGHRSVSWYQQTPGQGLQFLFEYFSETQRNKGNFPGRFSGRQFSNSRSEMNVSTLELGDSALYLCASSPGGGNQPQHFGDGTRLSIL.

The chain uses TRBV20-1 and TRBJ1-4; D may be TRBD1 (5 bases). This CDR3 region has 14 residues. The V end was cut by 3 bases, the J end by 10 bases, with 18 bases between. Germline loops: CDR1 DFQATT, CDR2 SNEGSKA (reference sequence). CDR3 amino acids: CSASSGGAKVKLFF. The CDR3 DNA sequence: TGCAGTGCTAGTTCGGGTGGGGCAAAGGTAAAACTGTTTTTT.

The rearrangement joins TRBV2 to TRBJ1-2, with 9 nucleotides matching TRBD1. Germline-derived CDR1 and CDR2 are SNHLY and FYNNEI. This CDR3 contains 20 residues. V was pared by 4 bases and J by 0 bases, with 18 bases of the junction left unmatched. The CDR3 sequence: CASSAFTGGANLLANYGYTF. The CDR3 DNA sequence: TGTGCCAGCAGTGCGTTTACAGGGGGCGCTAATCTGTTAGCTAACTATGGCTACACCTTC.

This chain uses TRBV2 with TRBJ1-1; D possibly corresponds to TRBD1 (5 bases). Germline V gene lookup returns CDR1 SNHLY and CDR2 FYNNEI. CDR3 length equals 14 residues. Trimming removed 1 base at V and 5 bases at J, with 11 bases between. The CDR3 reads CASSEGQGVTEAFF. For the CDR3, the DNA is TGTGCCAGCAGTGAAGGGCAGGGTGTGACTGAAGCTTTCTTT.

The chain recombines TRBV30 with TRBJ2-3; the match to TRBD2 covers 10 bases. Germline loops: CDR1 GTSNPN, CDR2 SVGIG (reference sequence). V was clipped by 1 base and J by 4 bases; unmatched bases: 5. The CDR3 length is 15 residues. The CDR3 loop reads CAWSAGSGRPDTQYF. Written as DNA, the CDR3 is TGTGCCTGGAGTGCGGGTAGCGGGAGGCCAGATACGCAGTATTTT.

Details on this clone: The same CDR3 also results from other DNA sequences found in this sample. This chain connects TRBV5-1 to TRBJ1-1; TRBD1 matches at 10 bases. The length of the CDR3 is 16 residues. V lost 4 bases, J lost 2 bases, and 8 bases stayed unmatched. CDR1 and CDR2 from the germline V gene are SGHRS and YFSETQ. CDR3 nucleotides: TGCGCCAGCAGCCCCACCGGGACAGGGGTCAACACTGAAGCTTTCTTT. It translates to CASSPTGTGVNTEAFF.

The chain has TRBV30 and TRBJ2-3, with TRBD2 identical over 9 bases. Germline CDR1 GTSNPN, CDR2 SVGIG (reference sequence). CDR3 size: 15 residues. V dropped 4 bases and J dropped 2; count of bases not matched to a gene: 7. The CDR3 nucleotides are TGTGCCTGGAATCGCGGGGGGGCCCCCACAGATACGCAGTATTTT. Translated, it gives CAWNRGGAPTDTQYF.

The chain employs TRBV6-2 or TRBV6-3 and TRBJ1-1; D unclear. Trimming stripped 4 bases from V and 8 bases from J, with 11 bases between. Germline-derived CDR1 and CDR2 are MNHEY and SVGEGT. The CDR3 is 12 amino acids. CDR3 in amino acids: CASSFASLEAFF. CDR3 coding DNA: TGTGCCAGCAGTTTCGCGAGCCTAGAAGCTTTCTTT.

The table lists this clone with many counts. The chain recombines TRBV24-1 with TRBJ2-1; the match to TRBD1 covers 10 bases. The CDR3 has 14 amino acids. The V segment lost 7 bases and the J segment 2 bases; nucleotides outside the gene matches: 1. CDR1 KGHDR and CDR2 SFDVKD come from the germline V gene. The chain's CDR3 is CATRGTGAYNEQFF. CDR3 in DNA: TGTGCCACCAGAGGGACAGGGGCCTACAATGAGCAGTTCTTC.

The CDR3 DNA reads as TGCGCCAGCAGCCAAGCGGGAGGGCCTGCCGGGGAGCTGTTTTTT. Residues: CASSQAGGPAGELFF. V and J are TRBV5-1 and TRBJ2-2; 10 positions agree with TRBD2. In germline, CDR1 is SGHRS, CDR2 YFSETQ. The CDR3 spans 15 residues. With 4 bases clipped from V and 6 bases from J, the junction kept 6 bases outside the gene matches.